The 6 T cell receptor beta chains presented below share a single source sample, sequenced in a study of shared clonotypes between healthy human individuals. Selected positively for CCR7 and CD45RO-negative, naive CD8 cells excluded terminally differentiated effector memory CD45RA+ cells. Using immunoSEQ multiplex PCR, the repertoire was profiled, and TCRdb retains in-frame clones only, with some absent. The sample includes some 2,000,000 clones, around 96% of them seen just once. Material: naive CD8+ T cells sorted from blood. All receptors derive from a man between 18 and 29 years old in good health.

The chain recombines TRBV27 with TRBJ2-7, with 10 bases lining up with TRBD1. This CDR3 contains 15 residues. Germline CDR1 reads MNHEY; CDR2 reads SMNVEV (reference sequence). V shed 6 bases, J shed 2 bases, and the junction held 7 bases outside the gene matches. CDR3 DNA: TGTGCCAGCAGGGGGACAGGGGCGAGCCCCTACGAGCAGTACTTC. It encodes CASRGTGASPYEQYF.

This rearrangement joins TRBV14 to TRBJ2-7; D uncertain. Trimming took off 4 bases at V and 5 bases at J, with 9 bases between the two ends. The V gene's germline CDR1 is SGHDN and CDR2 FVKESK. There are 12 residues in the CDR3. This CDR3 reads CASSRDSHEQYF. CDR3 in DNA: TGTGCCAGCAGCCGTGATTCCCACGAGCAGTACTTC.

The chain links TRBV27 to TRBJ2-1; a weak D match, TRBD1 (5 bases). The CDR3 has 16 amino acids. Germline lookup yields CDR1 MNHEY and CDR2 SMNVEV (reference sequence). The ends were cut back, 7 bases at V and 9 bases at J, with 25 bases in the middle. This CDR3 reads CASTLLKPQGAGEQFF. CDR3 nucleotides: TGTGCCAGCACCCTGCTTAAGCCTCAGGGCGCCGGTGAGCAGTTCTTC.

This sequence joins TRBV9 and TRBJ1-1; 8 positions agree with TRBD1. Looked up from germline, CDR1 is SGDLS and CDR2 is YYNGEE. The CDR3 covers 14 residues. V dropped 3 bases and J dropped 4; count of bases not matched to a gene: 5. The CDR3 nucleotides are TGTGCCAGCAGCGCCCCAGGGGGCTTCACTGAAGCTTTCTTT. Amino acid sequence: CASSAPGGFTEAFF.

On this clone itself: The same CDR3 also results from other DNA sequences found in this sample. The chain employs TRBV27 and TRBJ1-1; no definite D call. Looked up from germline, CDR1 is MNHEY and CDR2 is SMNVEV (reference sequence). The CDR3 contains 13 residues. V dropped 2 bases and J dropped 6 bases, with 10 bases sitting between them. The CDR3 sequence is CASSLGHFSEAFF. For the CDR3, the DNA is TGTGCCAGCAGTTTAGGCCACTTCTCTGAAGCTTTCTTT.

The V call is TRBV5-6, the J call TRBJ1-1; D unresolved. CDR1 is SGHDT and CDR2 is YYEEEE in the germline V gene. This CDR3 is built from 12 residues. V lost 4 bases, J lost 5 bases, and 9 bases lay in between. CDR3 bases: TGTGCCAGCAGCGGGAAGGAGACTGAAGCTTTCTTT. It translates to CASSGKETEAFF.